These 17 T cell receptor beta chains originate from one sample sequenced in a study of T cells in Graves' hyperthyroidism and ophthalmopathy. Amplified TCR beta CDR3 regions derived from RNA transcripts. Researchers ran a first-round RT-PCR on the TCR CDR3 using the HTBI primer set. Via MiXCR, TCRdb re-called the multiplex PCR reads, giving one row per CDR3 protein. The table lists 600,000 or so distinct CDR3 sequences, 12% to 15% of them singletons, with roughly 6.9% in the top ten. Sequenced: blood. These receptors were obtained from a woman younger than 35 with Graves' ophthalmopathy.

This clonotype was found a few times. The chain recombines TRBV6-1 with TRBJ2-1, with 8 nucleotides matching TRBD2. Germline CDR1 is MNHNS and CDR2 is SASEGT. This CDR3 region has 17 residues. J lost 1 base, V lost 6 bases, and 11 bases had no gene match. The CDR3 region has the DNA TGTGCCAGCAGCCCACGTCCAGCGGGAGTGTCCTACAATGAGCAGTTCTTC. Translated: CASSPRPAGVSYNEQFF.

This clonotype has a handful of counts. The chain carries TRBV19 and TRBJ2-7; 10 nucleotides agree with TRBD1. CDR1 and CDR2 from the germline V gene are LNHDA and SQIVND (reference sequence). The CDR3 totals 15 residues. Trimming cost V 3 bases and J 3 bases; bases outside gene matches: 5. CDR3 residues: CASSMGGQGIYEQYF. The CDR3 nucleotides read TGTGCCAGTAGTATGGGGGGACAGGGGATCTACGAGCAGTACTTC.

This clonotype has at least ten counts. The chain has TRBV12-3 or TRBV12-4 and TRBJ1-1; 9 bases line up with TRBD1. This CDR3 region has 14 residues. Trimming cost V 3 bases and J 4 bases; bases outside gene matches: 3. The CDR3 is CASSFGQGTTEAFF. CDR3 bases: TGTGCCAGCAGTTTCGGACAGGGGACCACTGAAGCTTTCTTT.

This clonotype was counted ten times or more. The rearrangement links TRBV12-3 or TRBV12-4 to TRBJ2-3; D gene uncertain. The CDR3 sequence is 14 residues long. With 6 bases removed from V and 7 bases from J, the gap between germline ends came to 17 bases. The CDR3 is CASRTPGATHTQYF. The CDR3 nucleotides read TGTGCCAGCAGGACCCCGGGCGCAACACATACGCAGTATTTT.

At least ten counts were recorded for this clonotype. The gene calls are TRBV28 and TRBJ2-1, with TRBD1 matching over 9 bases. The V gene's germline CDR1 is MDHEN and CDR2 SYDVKM. After removal of 4 bases from V and 3 bases from J, the junction contained 7 bases not matched to a gene. This CDR3 spans 16 amino acids. The CDR3 is CASSSLQGALYNEQFF. CDR3 DNA sequence: TGTGCCAGCAGTTCATTACAGGGGGCCCTCTACAATGAGCAGTTCTTC.

This clonotype has ten or more counts. This chain links TRBV18 with TRBJ1-2; no firm D call. This CDR3 has 15 amino acids. Germline V CDR1 and CDR2: KGHSH, LQKENI. V was shortened by 5 bases and J by 5 bases, with 18 bases between the two germline ends. CDR3 sequence (DNA): TGTGCCAGCTCAACGGGGAGTGAGAAGGCATATGGCTACACCTTC. This sequence encodes CASSTGSEKAYGYTF.

In this sample, this clonotype turned up many times. The CDR3 loop reads CASSFFATVFSETQYF. The CDR3, as DNA: TGTGCCAGCAGCTTTTTCGCGACAGTTTTCTCAGAGACCCAGTACTTC. V and J are TRBV7-9 and TRBJ2-5, with D possibly TRBD1 on 5 matching bases. Germline CDR1 and CDR2: SEHNR and FQNEAQ (reference sequence). V dropped 3 bases and J dropped 4 bases, with 18 bases sitting between them. The CDR3 has 16 residues.

This clonotype was detected ten times or more. The V call is TRBV6-1, the J call TRBJ2-7; 7 nucleotides align to TRBD1. Trimming at V came to 6 bases and at J to 1 base, leaving 6 bases not matched to a gene. CDR3 length: 14 amino acids. Germline V gene data show CDR1 as MNHNS and CDR2 as SASEGT. In DNA form, the CDR3 reads TGTGCCAGCAGCCGAGGGGGCCAATCCTACGAGCAGTACTTC. It translates to CASSRGGQSYEQYF.

This clonotype came up many times. V usage is TRBV6-1 and J usage is TRBJ2-3; 9 bases agree with TRBD2. Per germline, CDR1 MNHNS and CDR2 SASEGT. With V trimmed by 6 bases and J by 6 bases, 4 bases remained unmatched. This CDR3 has 13 amino acids. CDR3 protein: CASRAGGVDTQYF. The CDR3 nucleotides read TGTGCCAGCAGGGCGGGAGGGGTGGATACGCAGTATTTT.

This clonotype was picked up a small number of times. The CDR3 DNA reads TGTGCCAGCAGCTTAGGCTTATCCGGACAGGAGAACTACGAGCAGTACTTC. It translates to CASSLGLSGQENYEQYF. This chain connects TRBV7-9 to TRBJ2-7, with TRBD1 identical over 7 bases. Germline values: CDR1 SEHNR, CDR2 FQNEAQ (reference sequence). The CDR3 is 17 amino acids. Trimming at V came to 1 base and at J to 3 bases, leaving 12 bases not matched to a gene.

There are many counts of this clonotype. The rearrangement joins TRBV2 to TRBJ2-2, with a possible D match to TRBD2 (10 bases). Germline values: CDR1 SNHLY, CDR2 FYNNEI. Between the trimmed V and J ends, which lost 2 bases and 5 bases, there was a span of 33 bases. This CDR3 spans 22 amino acids. Here the CDR3 reads CASSERRGQGFFGSGRTGELFF. The CDR3 coding sequence is TGTGCCAGCAGTGAAAGGCGTGGACAGGGGTTTTTTGGTAGCGGGAGGACCGGGGAGCTGTTTTTT.

CDR3: CASETWGGGYTF. CDR3 bases: TGTGCCAGCGAGACCTGGGGTGGAGGCTACACCTTC. The chain couples TRBV27 to TRBJ1-2; no definite D call. The germline CDR1 and CDR2 sequences are MNHEY and SMNVEV (reference sequence). CDR3 size: 12 residues. Trimming stripped 8 bases from V and 8 bases from J, with 15 bases between.

In DNA form, the CDR3 reads TGCAGCGTTGAATCTGAGGGAGTGGCCAACGTCCTGACTTTC. Residues: CSVESEGVANVLTF. The V and J genes are TRBV29-1 and TRBJ2-6, with D maybe TRBD2 (5 bases). The CDR3 runs to 14 residues. Germline values: CDR1 SQVTM, CDR2 ANQGSEA. Trimming cost V 2 bases and J 6 bases, with 11 bases left between them.

This clonotype was seen a few times. V usage is TRBV20-1 and J usage is TRBJ2-7, with a weak D call TRBD2 (6 bases). V was cut by 4 bases and J by 4 bases, with 20 bases left in between. The CDR3 length is 15 residues. Germline-derived CDR1 and CDR2 are DFQATT and SNEGSKA (reference sequence). The CDR3 protein is CSATSQTSGRYEQYF. CDR3 coding DNA: TGCAGTGCTACTAGCCAGACTAGTGGTCGGTACGAGCAGTACTTC.

This clonotype was picked up many times. The chain is built from TRBV6-1 and TRBJ2-5; 10 nucleotides match TRBD2. The CDR3 is 18 residues long. Looked up from germline, CDR1 is MNHNS and CDR2 is SASEGT. After removal of 2 bases from V and 2 bases from J, the junction contained 11 bases not matched to a gene. This chain's CDR3 is CASSEFLAGEGAQETQYF. CDR3 nucleotides: TGTGCCAGCAGTGAATTCCTAGCGGGAGAGGGGGCACAAGAGACCCAGTACTTC.

This clonotype was counted a few times. This chain links TRBV7-9 with TRBJ2-7; D perhaps matches TRBD2 (6 bases). The ends were cut back, 0 bases at V and 5 bases at J, with 23 bases in the middle. CDR3 length: 18 residues. Germline V gene lookup returns CDR1 SEHNR and CDR2 FQNEAQ (reference sequence). This chain's CDR3 is CASSLAGGLGLANHEQYF. In nucleotides, the CDR3 is TGTGCCAGCAGCTTAGCGGGGGGATTGGGGCTAGCGAACCACGAGCAGTACTTC.

The chain combines TRBV15 with TRBJ1-4; TRBD1 might be the D (5 bases). There are 16 residues in the CDR3. CDR1 is LNHNV and CDR2 is YYDKDF in the germline V gene (reference sequence). Trimming cost V 4 bases and J 4 bases, with 16 bases left between them. The CDR3 is CATSIARDRSNEKLFF. The CDR3 DNA is TGTGCCACCAGCATCGCTCGCGACAGAAGTAATGAAAAACTGTTTTTT. Together with reference TRBV15 and TRBJ1-4, the CDR3 gives the full variable domain: DAMVIQNPRYQVTQFGKPVTLSCSQTLNHNVMYWYQQKSSQAPKLLFHYYDKDFNNEADTPDNFQSRRPNTSFCFLDIRSPGLGDTAMYLCATSIARDRSNEKLFFGSGTQLSVL.